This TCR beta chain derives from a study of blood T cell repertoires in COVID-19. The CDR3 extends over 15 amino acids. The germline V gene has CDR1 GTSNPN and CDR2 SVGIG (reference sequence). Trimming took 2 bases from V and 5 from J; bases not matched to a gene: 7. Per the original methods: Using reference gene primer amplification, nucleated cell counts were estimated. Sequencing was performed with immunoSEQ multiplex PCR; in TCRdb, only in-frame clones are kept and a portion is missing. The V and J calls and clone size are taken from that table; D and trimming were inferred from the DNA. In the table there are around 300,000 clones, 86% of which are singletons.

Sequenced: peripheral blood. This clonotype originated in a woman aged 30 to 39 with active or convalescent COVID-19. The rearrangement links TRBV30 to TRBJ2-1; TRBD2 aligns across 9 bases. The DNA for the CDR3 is TGTGCCTGGAGTATAAGCGGGGGGTTTAACAATGAGCAGTTCTTC. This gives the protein CAWSISGGFNNEQFF.